This TCR beta chain came from a study of blood T cells in healthy people across ages. The wider study: In model experiments, template switching was able to capture about one barcoded beta molecule for every two T cells that were present.

From germline, CDR1 is MNHEY and CDR2 SVGAGI. This CDR3 contains 12 residues. V gave up 1 base and J gave up 11 bases, with 9 bases separating them. Primed by a sample-barcoded 5' primer and a J-beta primer mix, a second PCR proceeded for about 6 to 11 cycles. TCRdb reanalysed the 5' RACE reads using MiXCR and keeps one entry per CDR3 protein. The sample records about a million distinct CDR3 sequences, approximately 38% being singletons. The clonotype was recovered from a man aged 18 to 35 in good health. The genes are TRBV6-5 and TRBJ2-1; possible D gene TRBD2, 7 bases. The sequenced sample was blood. The CDR3 spells CASSYWRGQQFF. CDR3 bases: TGTGCCAGCAGTTACTGGCGGGGGCAGCAGTTCTTC.